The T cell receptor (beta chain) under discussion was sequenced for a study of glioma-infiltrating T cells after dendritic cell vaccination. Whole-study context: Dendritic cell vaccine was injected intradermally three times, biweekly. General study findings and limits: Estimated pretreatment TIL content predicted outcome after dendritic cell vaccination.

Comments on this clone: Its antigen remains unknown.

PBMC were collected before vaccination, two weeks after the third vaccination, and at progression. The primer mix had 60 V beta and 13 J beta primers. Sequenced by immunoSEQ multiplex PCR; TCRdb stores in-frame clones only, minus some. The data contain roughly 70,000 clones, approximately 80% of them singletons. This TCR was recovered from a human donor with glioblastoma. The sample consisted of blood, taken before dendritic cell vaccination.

This CDR3 reads CASSSPDRGGYGYTF. For the CDR3, the DNA is TGTGCCAGCAGTTCGCCCGACAGGGGAGGCTATGGCTACACCTTC. The genes are TRBV27 and TRBJ1-2; TRBD1 matches 8 bases. Trimming cost V 4 bases and J 4 bases; bases outside gene matches: 8. Germline V gene sequence: CDR1 MNHEY, CDR2 SMNVEV (reference sequence). The CDR3 totals 15 residues.